The clone carrying this TCR beta chain was detected many times. Its antigen is undetermined. Germline CDR1 reads SEHNR; CDR2 reads FQNEAQ (reference sequence). The J segment lost 7 bases and the V segment lost 5 bases, leaving 13 bases of the junction unmatched. This CDR3 region has 16 residues. This entry is derived from a study of blood T cells in healthy people across ages. Then a second PCR, running roughly 7 to 11 cycles, was carried out with a sample-barcoded 5' primer and a J-beta primer mix. No fewer than 3 million CDR3-containing paired-end reads came from each sample. TCRdb redid the calling of the 5' RACE reads with MiXCR, one entry per CDR3 protein. The table includes roughly 900,000 distinct CDR3 sequences, 25% to 35% detected once. General study points: Changes in expanded clonotypes were possibly confounded, as the CMV status of donors was unknown. The recorded TCR beta diversity per million T cells decreased in a roughly linear manner with age.

This chain joins TRBV7-9 and TRBJ1-4, with 7 positions matching TRBD1. Sequencing was done on a sample of blood. The source of this sequence is a woman aged 80 or over in good health. CDR3 sequence: CASSPKWTGGGEKLFF. The CDR3 nucleotides are TGTGCCAGCAGCCCCAAATGGACAGGCGGGGGTGAAAAACTGTTTTTT.